A single sample is the source of the 20 T cell receptor beta chains below, sequenced in a study of immune evolution from preneoplasia to lung adenocarcinoma. The table came from immunoSEQ multiplex PCR; TCRdb's copy has only in-frame clones and leaves some out. The sample holds 11,000 to 15,000 clones; approximately 80% are singletons and the top ten take roughly 4.2%. The sequenced sample was FFPE minimally invasive lung adenocarcinoma tissue. The origin of the receptors is a person between 65 and 79 years old with lung adenocarcinoma.

This chain uses TRBV5-6 with TRBJ2-3; 8 bases fit TRBD1. The V segment lost 3 bases and the J segment 1 base; nucleotides outside the gene matches: 4. Germline CDR1 and CDR2: SGHDT and YYEEEE. This CDR3 comprises 15 residues. This chain's CDR3 is CASSSRDRRTDTQYF. As DNA, the CDR3 is TGTGCCAGCAGCTCCAGGGACAGGCGCACAGATACGCAGTATTTT.

This clone was detected only a few times. J is TRBJ1-1 and V is TRBV19, with a weak D call TRBD1 (5 bases). The germline V gene encodes CDR1 LNHDA and CDR2 SQIVND (reference sequence). Trimming removed 4 bases from V and 3 bases from J, with 9 bases in between. CDR3 length equals 13 residues. CDR3: CASSKGLDTEAFF. CDR3 sequence (DNA): TGTGCCAGTAGTAAGGGACTTGACACTGAAGCTTTCTTT.

The V call is TRBV27, the J call TRBJ1-5, with 8 bases identical to TRBD1. In germline, CDR1 is MNHEY, CDR2 SMNVEV (reference sequence). The CDR3 extends over 15 amino acids. The V segment lost 5 bases and the J segment 5 bases; nucleotides outside the gene matches: 8. The CDR3 bases are TGTGCCAGCAGTCCCCGGACAGGGCCCCATCAGCCCCAGCATTTT. Its protein is CASSPRTGPHQPQHF.

The table lists this clone with a count of one. The rearrangement links TRBV6-5 to TRBJ1-4; unclear D gene. The germline V and J ends were trimmed by 6 bases and 4 bases, with 12 bases remaining between them. This CDR3 has 14 amino acids. Looked up from germline, CDR1 is MNHEY and CDR2 is SVGAGI. The CDR3 coding sequence is TGTGCCAGCAGCCCCTCTCTTGTTAATGAAAAACTGTTTTTT. As protein: CASSPSLVNEKLFF.

The genes are TRBV5-6 and TRBJ1-4; TRBD1 agrees at 7 bases. The CDR3 totals 14 residues. V was pared by 2 bases and J by 4 bases, with 2 bases of the junction left unmatched. Looked up from germline, CDR1 is SGHDT and CDR2 is YYEEEE. The CDR3 protein is CASSFGDSNEKLFF. The CDR3 coding sequence is TGTGCCAGCAGCTTCGGGGACAGTAATGAAAAACTGTTTTTT.

In this sample, this clone turned up a few times. The gene calls are TRBV6-4 and TRBJ2-7; 8 bases fit TRBD1. Germline V gene lookup returns CDR1 MRHNA and CDR2 SNTAGT. V was pared by 2 bases and J by 4 bases, with 4 bases of the junction left unmatched. The CDR3 contains 14 residues. The chain's CDR3 is CASSDPGQGYEQYF. The CDR3 bases are TGTGCCAGCAGTGACCCCGGACAGGGATACGAGCAGTACTTC.

This clone was counted only a few times. This chain's CDR3 is CASSGAVSETQYF. CDR3 nucleotide sequence: TGTGCCAGCAGCGGAGCGGTTTCGGAGACCCAGTACTTC. The chain is built from TRBV9 and TRBJ2-5; possibly TRBD2 for D (5 bases). The CDR3 runs 13 residues. Looked up from germline, CDR1 is SGDLS and CDR2 is YYNGEE. Trimming shortened V by 3 bases and J by 5 bases, and 11 bases separated the two germline ends.

The chain recombines TRBV14 with TRBJ2-5, with D uncertain. The V gene's germline CDR1 is SGHDN and CDR2 FVKESK. The CDR3 is 15 amino acids. V was shortened by 1 base and J by 5 bases, with 14 bases between the two germline ends. CDR3 in amino acids: CASSQALGGRETQYF. CDR3 sequence (DNA): TGTGCCAGCAGCCAAGCCTTGGGCGGTCGGGAGACCCAGTACTTC.

This clone was counted once. The chain recombines TRBV5-4 with TRBJ2-2, with 11 bases that match TRBD1. The ends lost 4 bases at V and 5 bases at J; junction bases unmatched: 4. The CDR3 contains 15 residues. Germline V gene lookup returns CDR1 SGHNT and CDR2 YYREEE (reference sequence). CDR3 sequence (DNA): TGTGCCAGCAGCATGGGACAGGGGGATACCGGGGAGCTGTTTTTT. This codes for CASSMGQGDTGELFF.

V is TRBV9 and J is TRBJ2-7; D perhaps matches TRBD1 (5 bases). Germline values: CDR1 SGDLS, CDR2 YYNGEE. This CDR3 spans 14 amino acids. V was trimmed by 1 base and J by 4 bases, leaving 12 bases between them. In DNA form, the CDR3 reads TGTGCCAGCAGCGTAACCCAGGGCCCATACGAGCAGTACTTC. Translated, it gives CASSVTQGPYEQYF.

The chain links TRBV18 to TRBJ1-2; a weak D match, TRBD1 (6 bases). The CDR3 has 13 amino acids. V was pared by 0 bases and J by 7 bases, with 9 bases between. Germline CDR1 is KGHSH and CDR2 is LQKENI. The CDR3 DNA reads as TGTGCCAGCTCACCACCAGGGGGAGGTGGCTACACCTTC. Its protein is CASSPPGGGGYTF.

The V and J genes are TRBV28 and TRBJ1-1, with D unresolved. This CDR3 has 12 residues. V was cut by 6 bases and J by 7 bases, with 12 bases left in between. Germline V gene data show CDR1 as MDHEN and CDR2 as SYDVKM. CDR3 amino acids: CASSSLALEAFF. The CDR3 DNA is TGTGCCAGCAGCTCATTAGCTCTTGAAGCTTTCTTT.

V usage is TRBV11-3 and J usage is TRBJ2-2, with D possibly called TRBD1 or TRBD2 (5 bases each). V lost 3 bases and J 0 bases, leaving 11 bases between the germline ends. The CDR3 is made up of 16 amino acids. CDR1 is SGHNT and CDR2 is YENEEA in the germline V gene. In nucleotides, the CDR3 is TGTGCCAGCAGCTTGGGGACGGTGACGAACACCGGGGAGCTGTTTTTT. It is translated as CASSLGTVTNTGELFF.

The chain is built from TRBV28 and TRBJ1-5, with a possible D match to TRBD1 (5 bases). The germline V gene encodes CDR1 MDHEN and CDR2 SYDVKM. V lost 4 bases to trimming and J lost 8 bases, with 18 bases between them. The CDR3 consists of 15 residues. The CDR3 is CASSSSTGRVEPQHF. For the CDR3, the DNA is TGTGCCAGCAGTTCCAGCACGGGGCGAGTAGAGCCCCAGCATTTT.

This CDR3 reads CASSESVNTIYF. In DNA, the CDR3 is TGTGCCAGCAGTGAATCGGTAAACACCATATATTTT. This chain joins TRBV2 and TRBJ1-3; D is unresolved. This CDR3 is 12 amino acids long. Trimming took 2 bases from V and 6 from J, leaving 5 bases between them. Germline loops: CDR1 SNHLY, CDR2 FYNNEI.

The V gene is TRBV18, the J gene TRBJ2-3; tentatively, D is TRBD2 (5 bases). V gave up 2 bases and J gave up 4 bases, with 7 bases separating them. Germline loops: CDR1 KGHSH, CDR2 LQKENI. The CDR3 is made up of 13 amino acids. The CDR3 is CASSPSEADTQYF. For the CDR3, the DNA is TGTGCCAGCTCACCATCGGAGGCAGATACGCAGTATTTT.

The chain has TRBV5-5 and TRBJ2-7; 9 bases are a match to TRBD1. The CDR3 has 15 residues. Germline V gene data show CDR1 as SGHKS and CDR2 as YYEKEE (reference sequence). V gave up 4 bases and J gave up 5 bases; unmatched junction bases: 10. In DNA form, the CDR3 reads TGTGCCAGCAGCGTGACGGGACAGGGAGGTGACGAGCAGTACTTC. Translation: CASSVTGQGGDEQYF.

This clone occurred a few times. The chain has TRBV7-2 and TRBJ2-7; 11 nucleotides match TRBD1. The CDR3 has 17 amino acids. CDR1 is SGHTA, CDR2 FQGNSA, per germline. Trimming at V came to 4 bases and at J to 2 bases, leaving 10 bases not matched to a gene. The CDR3 sequence: CASSSRPPGQGAYEQYF. The CDR3 DNA reads as TGTGCCAGCAGCTCCCGACCGCCGGGACAGGGGGCCTACGAGCAGTACTTC.

This clone was picked up a small number of times. The chain carries TRBV6-1 and TRBJ1-2; maybe TRBD1 (6 bases). The CDR3 contains 15 residues. Germline V gene lookup returns CDR1 MNHNS and CDR2 SASEGT. Trimming shortened V by 6 bases and J by 5 bases, and 19 bases separated the two germline ends. CDR3 sequence: CASSDRETGKYGYTF. CDR3 coding DNA: TGTGCCAGCAGCGACCGGGAAACAGGGAAGTATGGCTACACCTTC.

V usage is TRBV9 and J usage is TRBJ2-1, with 7 bases that match TRBD2. V was clipped by 0 bases and J by 10 bases; unmatched bases: 7. Germline V gives CDR1 SGDLS, CDR2 YYNGEE. The CDR3 consists of 14 residues. CDR3 sequence (DNA): TGTGCCAGCAGCGTAGGTAGTGGGAGGGAGGAGCAGTTCTTC. Translating it yields CASSVGSGREEQFF.